The 25 T cell receptor beta chains reported below all come from one sample, sequenced in a study of identical twins. TCRdb called the 5' RACE reads again in MiXCR, with one record for every CDR3 protein. The data hold roughly 240,000 distinct CDR3 sequences, with 5.5% to 8% observed a single time. The sample was also linked to a second study, of yellow fever vaccine responses in identical twins.

Sequences were obtained from memory (CD45RO+) T cells sorted from blood. Receptor source: a woman younger than 30 in good health.

In its sample, this clonotype was seen a few times. This sequence joins TRBV28 and TRBJ2-7, with 8 bases lining up with TRBD2. V lost 7 bases and J lost 3; bases outside the gene matches: 8. From germline, CDR1 is MDHEN and CDR2 SYDVKM. The CDR3 consists of 14 residues. CDR3 bases: TGTGCCAGCACTGCGGGAGGCGTGCTCTACGAGCAGTACTTC. As protein: CASTAGGVLYEQYF.

This clonotype has just a few counts. Because the CDR3's place on the DNA is in doubt, the DNA is left out and the CDR3 is given as listed by TCRdb. The chain's CDR3 is CASRGALRGATPGSCFF. V and J are TRBV6-1 and TRBJ2-2; the D call in the table, TRBD2, was not verified against the DNA. The CDR3 contains 17 residues when both ends are counted. CDR1 is MNHNS and CDR2 is SASEGT in the germline V gene.

This clonotype has only a few counts. V and J are TRBV6-5 and TRBJ2-7, with 11 bases lining up with TRBD1. The germline V gene encodes CDR1 MNHEY and CDR2 SVGAGI. The V and J ends lost 4 bases and 4 bases, in that order; junction bases with no gene match: 3. The CDR3 has 14 amino acids. CDR3 in amino acids: CASSSRDRGYEQYF. In DNA, the CDR3 is TGTGCCAGCAGTTCCCGGGACAGGGGGTACGAGCAGTACTTC.

In its sample, this clonotype was seen a few times. The V gene is TRBV3-1, the J gene TRBJ2-7; D may correspond to TRBD1 or TRBD2 (5 bases each). From germline, CDR1 is LGHDT and CDR2 YNNKEL (reference sequence). This CDR3 contains 15 residues. V was trimmed by 2 bases and J by 7 bases, leaving 18 bases between them. The CDR3, as DNA: TGTGCCAGCAGCCAATTTCGGACGGGGACGGAAGAGCAGTACTTC. Protein: CASSQFRTGTEEQYF.

This clonotype appeared a few times. This chain uses TRBV7-3 with TRBJ2-3, with 9 bases fitting TRBD2. The CDR3 is 18 amino acids. V shed 0 bases and J 3 bases; nucleotides not matched to a gene: 10. Per the germline V gene, CDR1 is SGHTA and CDR2 is FQGTGA. This CDR3 is CASSLTTLAGRGTDTQYF. The CDR3, as DNA: TGTGCCAGCAGCTTAACCACCCTAGCGGGAAGGGGAACAGATACGCAGTATTTT.

This clonotype was detected a few times. This chain links TRBV2 with TRBJ2-3; perhaps TRBD2 as D (5 bases). V lost 4 bases and J lost 2, with 10 bases in between. CDR3 length: 14 residues. The germline V gene encodes CDR1 SNHLY and CDR2 FYNNEI. CDR3 sequence (DNA): TGTGCCAGCAGTGGGGAGTTATTCACAGATACGCAGTATTTT. Its translation is CASSGELFTDTQYF.

In its sample, this clonotype was seen many times. The chain links TRBV6-1 to TRBJ2-7; 8 bases map to TRBD1. Germline CDR1 is MNHNS and CDR2 is SASEGT. This CDR3 has 15 amino acids. The junction had 9 bases not matched to a gene; V was cut back by 6 bases and J by 2 bases. CDR3 sequence reads: CASRRGDRGPYEQYF. The CDR3 DNA sequence: TGTGCCAGCAGACGCGGAGACAGGGGCCCCTACGAGCAGTACTTC.

This clonotype was observed many times. CDR3 sequence (DNA): TGTGCCACCGAGGGAAGGAGGACAGATACGCAGTATTTT. Protein product: CATEGRRTDTQYF. This chain connects TRBV24-1 to TRBJ2-3; maybe TRBD2 (5 bases). V was clipped by 9 bases and J by 3 bases, with 12 bases between them. CDR3 size: 13 residues. Germline loops: CDR1 KGHDR, CDR2 SFDVKD.

This clonotype has just a few counts. The chain carries TRBV2 and TRBJ1-5; D is uncertain. Trimming cost V 3 bases and J 2 bases, with 11 bases left between them. The CDR3 has 15 amino acids. Germline CDR1 SNHLY, CDR2 FYNNEI. DNA for the CDR3: TGTGCCAGCAGTGAGTATGGCCAGGGCAATCAGCCCCAGCATTTT. This encodes CASSEYGQGNQPQHF.

This clonotype came up many times. V usage is TRBV24-1 and J usage is TRBJ2-2; 7 bases align to TRBD1. CDR1 is KGHDR, CDR2 SFDVKD, per germline. J gave up 7 bases and V 5 bases, and 9 bases lay outside the gene matches. The length of the CDR3 is 15 residues. The CDR3 coding sequence is TGTGCCACCAGTGGGATCACAGGGGCCGGCGGGGAGCTGTTTTTT. It encodes CATSGITGAGGELFF.

The chain uses TRBV5-4 and TRBJ2-5; perhaps TRBD2 as D (7 bases). The V end was cut by 3 bases, the J end by 0 bases, with 27 bases between. The CDR3 sequence is 20 residues long. CDR1 is SGHNT and CDR2 is YYREEE in the germline V gene (reference sequence). In DNA form, the CDR3 reads TGTGCCAGCAGCTCCCGATGGGGGGGCCTAGAATCACAGTACCAAGAGACCCAGTACTTC. It yields the protein CASSSRWGGLESQYQETQYF.

This clonotype was counted a few times. This chain joins TRBV7-9 and TRBJ2-2; TRBD2 aligns across 7 bases. The CDR3 extends over 16 amino acids. The J segment lost 0 bases and the V segment lost 10 bases, leaving 11 bases of the junction unmatched. The germline V gene encodes CDR1 SEHNR and CDR2 FQNEAQ (reference sequence). CDR3 sequence reads: CANPREAGANTGELFF. The CDR3 nucleotides are TGTGCCAACCCCCGGGAGGCGGGAGCGAACACCGGGGAGCTGTTTTTT.

This clonotype was seen ten or more times. V usage is TRBV7-2 and J usage is TRBJ1-5, with D perhaps matching TRBD1 (5 bases). Trimming removed 3 bases at V and 6 bases at J, with 9 bases between. The CDR3 contains 13 residues. CDR1 is SGHTA and CDR2 is FQGNSA in the germline V gene. This chain's CDR3 is CASSFRELQPQHF. In nucleotides, the CDR3 is TGTGCCAGCAGCTTCAGGGAACTTCAGCCCCAGCATTTT. Full variable domain (rest looked up from reference TRBV7-2 and TRBJ1-5): GAGVSQSPSNKVTEKGKDVELRCDPISGHTALYWYRQSLGQGLEFLIYFQGNSAPDKSGLPSDRFSAERTGGSVSTLTIQRTQQEDSAVYLCASSFRELQPQHFGDGTRLSIL.

This clonotype was seen only a few times. The V and J genes are TRBV6-1 and TRBJ1-1; D remains ambiguous. With 7 bases removed from V and 3 bases from J, the gap between germline ends came to 12 bases. This CDR3 spans 13 amino acids. Germline CDR1 MNHNS, CDR2 SASEGT. The CDR3 DNA follows: TGTGCCAGCACCGCTCTATGGGACACTGAAGCTTTCTTT. Its protein product is CASTALWDTEAFF.

This clonotype came up many times. The chain recombines TRBV5-1 with TRBJ1-6; D may be TRBD1 (5 bases). Germline assignment: CDR1 SGHRS and CDR2 YFSETQ. The CDR3 consists of 13 residues. The V end was cut by 0 bases, the J end by 10 bases, with 8 bases between. CDR3 coding DNA: TGCGCCAGCAGCTTGGTGGAGGGGTCACCCCTCCACTTT. It encodes CASSLVEGSPLHF.

This clonotype was counted between two and nine times. The chain is built from TRBV3-1 and TRBJ1-6; TRBD1 might be the D (6 bases). The CDR3 spans 15 residues. Germline CDR1 is LGHDT and CDR2 is YNNKEL (reference sequence). V was pared by 4 bases and J by 6 bases, with 13 bases between. CDR3 nucleotides: TGTGCCAGCAGCCGTGCAGGGGTAGGTAATTCACCCCTCCACTTT. It is translated as CASSRAGVGNSPLHF.

J is TRBJ2-1 and V is TRBV2; 8 bases are a match to TRBD2. Germline loops: CDR1 SNHLY, CDR2 FYNNEI. The CDR3 sequence is 14 residues long. The junction had 10 bases not matched to a gene; V was cut back by 8 bases and J by 7 bases. CDR3 amino acids: CASLGSGKGNEQFF. The CDR3 nucleotides are TGTGCCAGCCTAGGTAGCGGGAAGGGAAATGAGCAGTTCTTC. Full variable domain (missing parts from reference TRBV2 and TRBJ2-1): EPEVTQTPSHQVTQMGQEVILRCVPISNHLYFYWYRQILGQKVEFLVSFYNNEISEKSEIFDDQFSVERPDGSNFTLKIRSTKLEDSAMYFCASLGSGKGNEQFFGPGTRLTVL.

The rearrangement joins TRBV7-2 to TRBJ2-1; D not resolved. Germline CDR1 and CDR2: SGHTA and FQGNSA. V lost 2 bases, J lost 0 bases, and 2 bases lay in between. The CDR3 runs 13 residues. The CDR3 nucleotides are TGTGCCAGCAGCTTATTCTCCTACAATGAGCAGTTCTTC. Translated: CASSLFSYNEQFF.

Only a few counts were recorded for this clonotype. The chain has TRBV5-1 and TRBJ2-3; D may match TRBD1 or TRBD2 (5 bases each). V was shortened by 0 bases and J by 2 bases, with 16 bases between the two germline ends. Germline V CDR1 and CDR2: SGHRS, YFSETQ. The CDR3 totals 17 residues. The CDR3 DNA is TGCGCCAGCAGCTTGGCCTCGGCTACTGGGACCACAGATACGCAGTATTTT. Translating it yields CASSLASATGTTDTQYF.

A few counts support this clonotype. The rearrangement joins TRBV27 to TRBJ2-5; 9 bases fit TRBD1. In germline, CDR1 is MNHEY, CDR2 SMNVEV (reference sequence). The CDR3 extends over 14 amino acids. The V gene end was trimmed by 2 bases and the J gene end by 6 bases; junction bases not matched to a gene: 4. The CDR3 bases are TGTGCCAGCAGTTTAGGGACAGGGTCGAAGACCCAGTACTTC. Protein sequence: CASSLGTGSKTQYF.

This clonotype is a singleton in its sample. This rearrangement joins TRBV6-4 to TRBJ2-2; 12 bases map to TRBD1. V gave up 6 bases and J gave up 0 bases; unmatched junction bases: 8. The length of the CDR3 is 18 residues. The germline CDR1 and CDR2 sequences are MRHNA and SNTAGT. The CDR3 is CASSVSGTGGANTGELFF. CDR3 coding DNA: TGTGCCAGCAGCGTCTCGGGGACAGGGGGCGCGAACACCGGGGAGCTGTTTTTT.

As concerns this clonotype: This sequence may be a read error, since a much larger clone differs from it by one base. The gene calls are TRBV4-1 and TRBJ2-3; D might be TRBD2 (6 bases). Germline CDR1 MGHRA, CDR2 YSYEKL. CDR3 length: 16 amino acids. The CDR3 spells CAISEGTHPSTGTQYF. In nucleotides, the CDR3 is TGCGCCATCTCAGAAGGGACTCACCCTAGCACAGGTACGCAGTATTTT.

In this sample, this clonotype turned up many times. This sequence joins TRBV9 and TRBJ1-4; possible D gene TRBD1, 5 bases. The CDR3 consists of 16 residues. The germline CDR1 and CDR2 sequences are SGDLS and YYNGEE. Between the trimmed V and J ends, which lost 4 bases and 0 bases, there was a span of 13 bases. The chain's CDR3 is CASSPPLGATNEKLFF. DNA of the CDR3: TGTGCCAGCAGCCCACCATTAGGGGCAACTAATGAAAAACTGTTTTTT.

This clonotype showed up many times. The CDR3 sequence is CASRTGAGGPFNTGELFF. The CDR3, as DNA: TGCGCCAGTCGTACTGGAGCGGGAGGTCCTTTCAACACCGGGGAGCTGTTTTTT. The V call is TRBV5-1, the J call TRBJ2-2; TRBD2 agrees at 9 bases. J lost 2 bases, V lost 8 bases, and 16 bases had no gene match. This CDR3 contains 18 residues. The V gene's germline CDR1 is SGHRS and CDR2 YFSETQ.

The rearrangement joins TRBV28 to TRBJ2-1; 7 nucleotides agree with TRBD2. The V and J ends lost 4 bases and 0 bases, in that order; junction bases with no gene match: 6. The CDR3 sequence is 16 residues long. The germline gives CDR1 MDHEN, CDR2 SYDVKM. In DNA form, the CDR3 reads TGTGCCAGCAGTTCATCTAGCGGAGGCTCCTACAATGAGCAGTTCTTC. Translating it yields CASSSSSGGSYNEQFF. The variable domain in full, with the rest retrieved from reference TRBV28 and TRBJ2-1, is DVKVTQSSRYLVKRTGEKVFLECVQDMDHENMFWYRQDPGLGLRLIYFSYDVKMKEKGDIPEGYSVSREKKERFSLILESASTNQTSMYLCASSSSSGGSYNEQFFGPGTRLTVL.